The 20 T cell receptor beta chains reported below all come from one sample, sequenced in a study of B cell selection in AIRE deficiency. Regulatory T cells were sorted as CD4+CD25hiCD127low/negative cells. Here immunoSEQ multiplex PCR was the method, and the copy in TCRdb shows in-frame clones only, minus some. The sample includes over 1,500 clones, roughly 80% of them seen just once. The sequencing sample was made of CD4+CD25+ Tregs sorted from PBMCs. Source of these receptors: a human donor in good health.

This clone has more than one count but fewer than ten. The rearrangement links TRBV10-2 to TRBJ1-5; D not resolved. V shed 8 bases and J shed 3 bases, with 8 bases lying between them. This CDR3 is 12 amino acids long. Germline CDR1 WSHSY, CDR2 SAAADI. The CDR3 DNA sequence: TGCGCCAGCTCTACCCTCAATCAGCCCCAGCATTTT. Amino acids: CASSTLNQPQHF.

The chain carries TRBV7-9 and TRBJ2-5; 8 bases fit TRBD2. The DNA end favors TRBJ2-7, so the J call may be wrong. The CDR3 has 13 amino acids. Germline V gives CDR1 SEHNR, CDR2 FQNEAQ (reference sequence). Here the CDR3 DNA reads TGTGCCAGCGCAAAGCGGGGGACTTACGAGCAGTACTTC. Translating gives CASAKRGTYEQYF.

The V and J genes are TRBV11-3 and TRBJ2-5; weak D call: TRBD1 (5 bases). V lost 2 bases to trimming and J lost 2 bases, with 12 bases between them. The CDR3 length is 15 residues. Germline CDR1 is SGHNT and CDR2 is YENEEA. The DNA for the CDR3 is TGTGCCAGCAGCTTAAGCGTGGGGCAGCAAGAGACCCAGTACTTC. This sequence encodes CASSLSVGQQETQYF.

The V and J genes are TRBV7-2 and TRBJ2-1; TRBD1 or TRBD2 may be the D gene (5 bases each). CDR1 and CDR2 from the germline V gene are SGHTA and FQGNSA. There are 16 residues in the CDR3. V lost 6 bases and J lost 8, with 23 bases in between. As DNA, the CDR3 is TGTGCCAGCAGACTGGGACCCCGGAATTATCTCGATGAGCAGTTCTTC. Residues: CASRLGPRNYLDEQFF.

The chain carries TRBV28 and TRBJ2-7; D is possibly TRBD2 (5 bases). Trimming stripped 3 bases from V and 3 bases from J, with 21 bases between. Germline CDR1 reads MDHEN; CDR2 reads SYDVKM. The length of the CDR3 is 17 residues. The CDR3 sequence is CASSFPSVGIDYYEQYF. As DNA, the CDR3 is TGTGCCAGCAGTTTCCCATCGGTGGGGATCGACTACTACGAGCAGTACTTC.

This clone was recorded a few times. V usage is TRBV19 and J usage is TRBJ1-5, with a weak D call TRBD1 (6 bases). Germline values: CDR1 LNHDA, CDR2 SQIVND (reference sequence). Trimming shortened V by 3 bases and J by 6 bases, and 15 bases separated the two germline ends. The CDR3 covers 15 residues. The CDR3 region has the DNA TGTGCCAGTAGTATGGGTTGGGGGGGCGGTCAGCCCCAGCATTTT. This translates into CASSMGWGGGQPQHF.

The gene calls are TRBV28 and TRBJ1-2, with 7 nucleotides matching TRBD1. V gave up 5 bases and J gave up 5 bases; unmatched junction bases: 5. The CDR3 extends over 13 amino acids. Germline V gene data show CDR1 as MDHEN and CDR2 as SYDVKM. CDR3 residues: CASSLDRSYGYTF. In DNA form, the CDR3 reads TGTGCCAGCAGTCTGGACAGGAGTTATGGCTACACCTTC.

This chain links TRBV19 with TRBJ2-6; 11 bases map to TRBD1. This CDR3 is built from 18 residues. V trimming: 5 bases; J trimming: 0 bases; junction bases outside the gene matches: 6. Per the germline V gene, CDR1 is LNHDA and CDR2 is SQIVND (reference sequence). Here the CDR3 DNA reads TGTGCCAGTAGTCCTTGGGGGACAGGGGGCTCTGGGGCCAACGTCCTGACTTTC. Residues: CASSPWGTGGSGANVLTF.

The chain is built from TRBV7-9 and TRBJ2-2, with TRBD2 matching 11 bases. This CDR3 contains 18 residues. V shed 5 bases and J 1 base; nucleotides not matched to a gene: 9. In germline, CDR1 is SEHNR, CDR2 FQNEAQ (reference sequence). CDR3 sequence (DNA): TGTGCCAGCAGCACGAGACGTCTAGCGGGAGGGAACACCGGGGAGCTGTTTTTT. This codes for CASSTRRLAGGNTGELFF. The full variable domain, rest sourced from reference TRBV7-9 and TRBJ2-2, is DTGVSQNPRHKITKRGQNVTFRCDPISEHNRLYWYRQTLGQGPEFLTYFQNEAQLEKSRLLSDRFSAERPKGSFSTLEIQRTEQGDSAMYLCASSTRRLAGGNTGELFFGEGSRLTVL.

The chain couples TRBV28 to TRBJ2-7, with TRBD1 identical over 8 bases. The CDR3 has 14 residues. Germline assignment: CDR1 MDHEN and CDR2 SYDVKM. V dropped 6 bases and J dropped 9; count of bases not matched to a gene: 13. The CDR3 sequence: CASRGTGSYTGQYF. CDR3 nucleotides: TGTGCCAGCAGGGGGACAGGTTCCTATACGGGGCAGTACTTC.

V is TRBV28 and J is TRBJ2-7; the D gene could be TRBD1 or TRBD2 (5 bases each). Germline V gene sequence: CDR1 MDHEN, CDR2 SYDVKM. This CDR3 is 14 amino acids long. Trimming cost V 5 bases and J 0 bases, with 11 bases left between them. CDR3 region: CASSPGTGSYEQYF. CDR3 nucleotide sequence: TGTGCCAGCAGTCCCGGGACGGGCTCCTACGAGCAGTACTTC.

The J gene is TRBJ2-7, the V gene TRBV5-6; D ambiguous. Germline values: CDR1 SGHDT, CDR2 YYEEEE. V lost 0 bases and J lost 3, with 10 bases in between. The CDR3 is 14 residues long. The CDR3 nucleotides read TGTGCCAGCAGCTTGGGCCAGCCTCGCTACGAGCAGTACTTC. This gives the protein CASSLGQPRYEQYF.

V is TRBV28 and J is TRBJ2-7; TRBD2 matches at 8 bases. With V trimmed by 3 bases and J by 9 bases, 10 bases remained unmatched. The germline V gene has CDR1 MDHEN and CDR2 SYDVKM. The CDR3 length is 14 residues. The chain's CDR3 is CASSLSGSPLAQYF. CDR3 nucleotide sequence: TGTGCCAGCAGTTTGAGCGGGAGCCCACTAGCGCAGTACTTC.

V usage is TRBV7-3 and J usage is TRBJ2-1; 9 nucleotides match TRBD1. The CDR3 is made up of 15 amino acids. Germline CDR1 SGHTA, CDR2 FQGTGA. The V segment lost 3 bases and the J segment 2 bases; nucleotides outside the gene matches: 2. CDR3 region: CASSLGQGPYNEQFF. The CDR3 DNA sequence: TGTGCCAGCAGCTTGGGACAGGGACCCTACAATGAGCAGTTCTTC.

The chain uses TRBV18 and TRBJ1-4; perhaps TRBD1 as D (5 bases). Looked up from germline, CDR1 is KGHSH and CDR2 is LQKENI. Between the trimmed V and J ends, which lost 4 bases and 7 bases, there was a span of 13 bases. The CDR3 has 14 amino acids. The CDR3 sequence is CASSRGSASEKLFF. In DNA, the CDR3 is TGTGCCAGCTCACGGGGGTCAGCAAGTGAAAAACTGTTTTTT.

Notes on this clone: The same CDR3 arises from other DNA sequences in this sample as well. This rearrangement joins TRBV29-1 to TRBJ2-5; D gene uncertain. Trimming shortened V by 0 bases and J by 7 bases, and 18 bases separated the two germline ends. The CDR3 sequence is 15 residues long. Germline V lookup: CDR1 SQVTM, CDR2 ANQGSEA. The CDR3 sequence is CSVEDPTGVLGTQYF. CDR3 in DNA: TGCAGCGTTGAAGATCCCACTGGGGTTCTGGGGACCCAGTACTTC.

This clone was counted a few times. The chain links TRBV19 to TRBJ1-5; D uncertain. The CDR3 covers 12 residues. Trimming stripped 5 bases from V and 7 bases from J, with 9 bases between. Per germline, CDR1 LNHDA and CDR2 SQIVND (reference sequence). The DNA for the CDR3 is TGTGCCAGTAGTCGGGTACGGCAGCCCCAGCATTTT. Encoded protein: CASSRVRQPQHF.

This sequence joins TRBV5-1 and TRBJ2-1; the D gene is possibly TRBD2 (6 bases). Germline loops: CDR1 SGHRS, CDR2 YFSETQ. CDR3 length equals 16 residues. The V end lost 0 bases, the J end lost 0 bases, and 10 bases lay between the germline ends. CDR3 residues: CASSLALGSSYNEQFF. The DNA of the CDR3 is TGCGCCAGCAGCTTGGCCCTCGGGAGCTCCTACAATGAGCAGTTCTTC. The variable domain in full, with the rest retrieved from reference TRBV5-1 and TRBJ2-1, is KAGVTQTPRYLIKTRGQQVTLSCSPISGHRSVSWYQQTPGQGLQFLFEYFSETQRNKGNFPGRFSGRQFSNSRSEMNVSTLELGDSALYLCASSLALGSSYNEQFFGPGTRLTVL.

This chain joins TRBV7-2 and TRBJ2-1; the D gene is possibly TRBD2 (5 bases). Germline values: CDR1 SGHTA, CDR2 FQGNSA. This CDR3 region has 15 residues. Trimming removed 1 base at V and 0 bases at J, with 7 bases between. In DNA form, the CDR3 reads TGTGCCAGCAGCTTAGATGGGAGCTCCTACAATGAGCAGTTCTTC. Translating it yields CASSLDGSSYNEQFF.

The chain employs TRBV2 and TRBJ2-2; either TRBD1 or TRBD2 may supply D (5 bases each). This CDR3 spans 13 amino acids. The germline gives CDR1 SNHLY, CDR2 FYNNEI. Trimming left V 7 bases short and J 3 bases short, with 9 bases between. The CDR3 loop is CASTRDHTGELFF. As DNA, the CDR3 is TGTGCCAGCACCCGGGACCACACCGGGGAGCTGTTTTTT.